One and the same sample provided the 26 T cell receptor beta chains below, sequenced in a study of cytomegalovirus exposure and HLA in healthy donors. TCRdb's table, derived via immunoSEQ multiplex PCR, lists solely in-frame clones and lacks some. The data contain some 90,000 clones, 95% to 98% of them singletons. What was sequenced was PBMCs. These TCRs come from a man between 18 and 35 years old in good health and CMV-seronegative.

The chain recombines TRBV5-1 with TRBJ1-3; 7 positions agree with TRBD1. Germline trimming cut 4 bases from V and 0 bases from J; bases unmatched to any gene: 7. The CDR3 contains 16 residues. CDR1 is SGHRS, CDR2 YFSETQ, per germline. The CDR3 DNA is TGCGCCAGCAGCACAGGGACAGAACTCTCTGGAAACACCATATATTTT. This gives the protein CASSTGTELSGNTIYF.

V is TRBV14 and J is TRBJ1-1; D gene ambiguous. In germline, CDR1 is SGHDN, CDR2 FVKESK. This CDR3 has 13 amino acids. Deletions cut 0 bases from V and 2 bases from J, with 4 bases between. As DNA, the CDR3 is TGTGCCAGCAGCCAAGATCAAAACACTGAAGCTTTCTTT. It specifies CASSQDQNTEAFF. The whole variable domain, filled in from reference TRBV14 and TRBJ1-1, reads EAGVTQFPSHSVIEKGQTVTLRCDPISGHDNLYWYRRVMGKEIKFLLHFVKESKQDESGMPNNRFLAERTGGTYSTLKVQPAELEDSGVYFCASSQDQNTEAFFGQGTRLTVV.

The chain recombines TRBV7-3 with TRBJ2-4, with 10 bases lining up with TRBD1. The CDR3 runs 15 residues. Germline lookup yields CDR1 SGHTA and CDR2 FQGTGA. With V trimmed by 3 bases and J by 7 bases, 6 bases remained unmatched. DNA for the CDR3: TGTGCCAGCAGCTTGATGGGACAGGGGACGAACATTCAGTACTTC. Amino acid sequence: CASSLMGQGTNIQYF.

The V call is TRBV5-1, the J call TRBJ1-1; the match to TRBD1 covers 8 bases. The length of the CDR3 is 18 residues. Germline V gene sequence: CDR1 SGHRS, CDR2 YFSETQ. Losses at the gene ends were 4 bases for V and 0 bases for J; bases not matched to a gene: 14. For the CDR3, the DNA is TGCGCCAGCAGCACGGTTAAGACAGGGGTCGGGCTGAACACTGAAGCTTTCTTT. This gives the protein CASSTVKTGVGLNTEAFF.

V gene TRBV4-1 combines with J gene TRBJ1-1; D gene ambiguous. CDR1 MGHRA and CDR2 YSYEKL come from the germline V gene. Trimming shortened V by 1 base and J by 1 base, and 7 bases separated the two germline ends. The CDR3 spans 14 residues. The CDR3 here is CASSQGGRNTEAFF. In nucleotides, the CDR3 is TGCGCCAGCAGCCAAGGTGGGAGGAACACTGAAGCTTTCTTT.

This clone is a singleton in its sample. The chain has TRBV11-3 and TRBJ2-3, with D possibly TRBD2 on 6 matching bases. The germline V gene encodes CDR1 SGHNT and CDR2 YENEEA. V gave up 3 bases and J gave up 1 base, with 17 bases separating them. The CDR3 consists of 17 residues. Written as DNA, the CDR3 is TGTGCCAGCAGCTTGGACGGGAGAGGGGTGGGCACAGATACGCAGTATTTT. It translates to CASSLDGRGVGTDTQYF. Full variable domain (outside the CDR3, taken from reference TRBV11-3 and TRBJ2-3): EAGVVQSPRYKIIEKKQPVAFWCNPISGHNTLYWYLQNLGQGPELLIRYENEEAVDDSQLPKDRFSAERLKGVDSTLKIQPAELGDSAVYLCASSLDGRGVGTDTQYFGPGTRLTVL.

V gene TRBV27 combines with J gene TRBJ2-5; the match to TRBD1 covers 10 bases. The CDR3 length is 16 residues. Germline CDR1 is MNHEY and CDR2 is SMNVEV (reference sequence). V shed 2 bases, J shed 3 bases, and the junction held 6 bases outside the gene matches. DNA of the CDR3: TGTGCCAGCAGTTTAGGAGGGGGGACAGGGGAAGAGACCCAGTACTTC. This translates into CASSLGGGTGEETQYF.

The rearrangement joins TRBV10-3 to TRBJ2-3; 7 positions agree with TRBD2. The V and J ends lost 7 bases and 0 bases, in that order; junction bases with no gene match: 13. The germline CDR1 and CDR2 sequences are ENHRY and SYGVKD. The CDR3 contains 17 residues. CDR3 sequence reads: CAIMIQRGTPSTDTQYF. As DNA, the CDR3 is TGTGCCATCATGATACAGCGGGGCACGCCTAGCACAGATACGCAGTATTTT.

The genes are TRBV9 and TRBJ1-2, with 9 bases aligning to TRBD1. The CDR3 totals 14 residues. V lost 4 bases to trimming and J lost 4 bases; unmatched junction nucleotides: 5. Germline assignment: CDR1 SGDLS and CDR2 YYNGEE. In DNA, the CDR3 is TGTGCCAGCAGCTCGGGACAGGGCGCCTATGGCTACACCTTC. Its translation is CASSSGQGAYGYTF.

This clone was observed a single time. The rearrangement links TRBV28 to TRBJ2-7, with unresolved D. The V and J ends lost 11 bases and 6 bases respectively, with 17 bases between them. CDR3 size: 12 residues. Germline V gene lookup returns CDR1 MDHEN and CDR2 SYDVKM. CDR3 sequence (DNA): TGTGCCCAAATGCTGCTATTCAGCGAGCAGTACGTC. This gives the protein CAQMLLFSEQYV.

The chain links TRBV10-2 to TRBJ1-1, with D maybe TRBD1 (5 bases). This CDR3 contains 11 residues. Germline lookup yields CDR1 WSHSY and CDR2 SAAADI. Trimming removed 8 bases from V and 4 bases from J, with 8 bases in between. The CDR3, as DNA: TGCGCCAGCGGAAGGGGCACTGAAGCTTTCTTT. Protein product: CASGRGTEAFF.

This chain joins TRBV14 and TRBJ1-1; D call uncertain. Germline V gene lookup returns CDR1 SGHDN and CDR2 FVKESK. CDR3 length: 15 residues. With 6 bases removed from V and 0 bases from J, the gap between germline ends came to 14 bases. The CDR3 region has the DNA TGTGCCAGCAGGCCCCCGGGGAGCATGAACACTGAAGCTTTCTTT. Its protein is CASRPPGSMNTEAFF.

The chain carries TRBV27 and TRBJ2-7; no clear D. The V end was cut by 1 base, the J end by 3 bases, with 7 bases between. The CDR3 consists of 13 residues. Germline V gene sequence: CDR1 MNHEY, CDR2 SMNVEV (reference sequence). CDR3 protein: CASSLLADYEQYF. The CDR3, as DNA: TGTGCCAGCAGTTTATTGGCAGACTACGAGCAGTACTTC.

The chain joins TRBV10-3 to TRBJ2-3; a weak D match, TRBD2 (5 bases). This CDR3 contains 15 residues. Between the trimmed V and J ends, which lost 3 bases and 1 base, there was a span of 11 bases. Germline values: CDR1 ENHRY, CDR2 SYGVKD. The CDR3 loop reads CAISEGGDRTDTQYF. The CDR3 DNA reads TGTGCCATCAGTGAAGGAGGAGACCGCACAGATACGCAGTATTTT.

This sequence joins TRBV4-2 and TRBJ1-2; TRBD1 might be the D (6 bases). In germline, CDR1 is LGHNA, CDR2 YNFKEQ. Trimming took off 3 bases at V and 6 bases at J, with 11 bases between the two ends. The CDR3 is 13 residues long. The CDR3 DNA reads TGTGCCAGCAGCCAGGGGGCGTTTAATGGCTACACCTTC. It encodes CASSQGAFNGYTF.

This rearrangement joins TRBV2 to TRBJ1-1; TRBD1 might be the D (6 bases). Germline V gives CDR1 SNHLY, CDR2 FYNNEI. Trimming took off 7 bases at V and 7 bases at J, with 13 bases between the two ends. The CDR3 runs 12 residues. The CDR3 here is CASNPSTGEAFF. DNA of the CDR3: TGTGCCAGCAACCCCTCGACAGGTGAAGCTTTCTTT.

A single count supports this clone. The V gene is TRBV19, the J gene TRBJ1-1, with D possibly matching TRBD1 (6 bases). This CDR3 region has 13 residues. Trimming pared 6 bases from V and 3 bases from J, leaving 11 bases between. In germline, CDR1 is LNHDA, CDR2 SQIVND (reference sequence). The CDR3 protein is CASRDRAYTEAFF. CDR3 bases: TGTGCCAGTAGGGACAGAGCCTACACTGAAGCTTTCTTT.

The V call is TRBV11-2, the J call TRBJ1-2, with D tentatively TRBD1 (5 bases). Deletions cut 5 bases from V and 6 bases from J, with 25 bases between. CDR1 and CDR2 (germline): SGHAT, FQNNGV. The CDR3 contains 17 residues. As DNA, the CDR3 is TGTGCCAGCAGCCCGATAGTCAGCGTCAGGGTTCGAAATGGCTACACCTTC. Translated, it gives CASSPIVSVRVRNGYTF. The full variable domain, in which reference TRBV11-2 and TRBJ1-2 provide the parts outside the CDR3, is EAGVAQSPRYKIIEKRQSVAFWCNPISGHATLYWYQQILGQGPKLLIQFQNNGVVDDSQLPKDRFSAERLKGVDSTLKIQPAKLEDSAVYLCASSPIVSVRVRNGYTFGSGTRLTVV.

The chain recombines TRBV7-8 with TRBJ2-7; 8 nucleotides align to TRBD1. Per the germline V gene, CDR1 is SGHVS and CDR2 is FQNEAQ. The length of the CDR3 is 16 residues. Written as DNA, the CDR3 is TGTGCCAGCAGCTTAGATGTGACAGGGGCCTCCCACGAGCAGTACGTC. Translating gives CASSLDVTGASHEQYV.

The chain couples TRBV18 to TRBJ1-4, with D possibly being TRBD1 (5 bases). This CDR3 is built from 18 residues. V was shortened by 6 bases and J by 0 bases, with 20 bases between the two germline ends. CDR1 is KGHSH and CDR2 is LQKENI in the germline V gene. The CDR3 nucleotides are TGTGCCAGCTCCCAACGAACCCCCGGGACTCCAACTAATGAAAAACTGTTTTTT. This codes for CASSQRTPGTPTNEKLFF.

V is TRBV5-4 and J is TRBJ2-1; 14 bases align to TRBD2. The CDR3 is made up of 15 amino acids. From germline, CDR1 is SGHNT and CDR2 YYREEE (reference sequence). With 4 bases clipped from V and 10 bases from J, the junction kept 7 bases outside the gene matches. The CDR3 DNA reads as TGTGCCAGCAGCGCGACTAGCGGGAGGGCCGACGAGCAGTTCTTC. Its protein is CASSATSGRADEQFF.

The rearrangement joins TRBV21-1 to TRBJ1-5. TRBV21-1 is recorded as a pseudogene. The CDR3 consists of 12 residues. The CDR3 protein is CASPRDNQPQHF. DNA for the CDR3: TGTGCCAGCCCCCGGGACAATCAGCCCCAGCATTTT.

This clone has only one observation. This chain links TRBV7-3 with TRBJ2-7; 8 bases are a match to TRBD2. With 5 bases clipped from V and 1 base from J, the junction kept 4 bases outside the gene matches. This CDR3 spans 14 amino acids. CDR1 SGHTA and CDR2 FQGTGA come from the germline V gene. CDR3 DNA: TGTGCCAGCAGCACTATAGCGGGATCCTACGAGCAGTACTTC. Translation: CASSTIAGSYEQYF.

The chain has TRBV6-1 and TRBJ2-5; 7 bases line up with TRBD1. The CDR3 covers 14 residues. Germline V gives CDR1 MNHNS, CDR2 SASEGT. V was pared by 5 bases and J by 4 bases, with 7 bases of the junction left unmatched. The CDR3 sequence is CASSPRQGAETQYF. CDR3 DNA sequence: TGTGCCAGCAGTCCTCGACAGGGTGCAGAGACCCAGTACTTC.

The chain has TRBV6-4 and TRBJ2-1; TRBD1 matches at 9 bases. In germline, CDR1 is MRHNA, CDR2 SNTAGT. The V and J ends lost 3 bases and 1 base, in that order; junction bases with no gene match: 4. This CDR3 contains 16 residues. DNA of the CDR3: TGTGCCAGCAGTGAGAGGGGGACAGGGTCCTACAATGAGCAGTTCTTC. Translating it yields CASSERGTGSYNEQFF.

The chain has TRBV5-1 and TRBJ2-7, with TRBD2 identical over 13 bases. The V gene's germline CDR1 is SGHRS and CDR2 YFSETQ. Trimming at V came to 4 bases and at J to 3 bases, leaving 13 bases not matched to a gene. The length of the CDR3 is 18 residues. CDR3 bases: TGCGCCAGCAGCGCGGGACTAGCGGGACCCGACGCGCTCTACGAGCAGTACTTC. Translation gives CASSAGLAGPDALYEQYF.